This T cell receptor (beta chain) was found in a study of cytomegalovirus exposure and HLA in healthy donors. Whole-study context: Among around 170 million T cells, an earlier analysis found 117 million unique TCR beta sequences. Study findings and constraints: Previously analyzed data showed that most TCR beta V segments were productive at a frequency of about 87% or about 30%.

For this clone: Its antigen is still unknown.

Both 60 Vbeta primers and 13 Jbeta primers went into the PCR. Produced via immunoSEQ multiplex PCR; TCRdb's table is partial and in-frame only. This repertoire comprises 55,000 to 85,000 clones; its ten largest clones make up around 2.4%. The specimen was PBMCs. This clonotype originated in a female donor in good health and CMV-seropositive.

The CDR3 DNA reads TGTGCCAGCAGCTTACTCTGGGGGGATTCGGCTTTCTTT. It yields the protein CASSLLWGDSAFF. V usage is TRBV7-3 and J usage is TRBJ1-1; D is perhaps TRBD1 (5 bases). This CDR3 is 13 amino acids long. Germline V gene lookup returns CDR1 SGHTA and CDR2 FQGTGA. V dropped 2 bases and J dropped 11 bases, with 15 bases sitting between them.